The rows below give T cell receptor beta chains drawn from one sample of a study of T cell clones after liver transplantation. Generated by immunoSEQ multiplex PCR, the TCRdb table keeps only in-frame clones and is missing some. The sample lists some 120,000 clones, about nine tenths occurring once. The sequences come from CD4+ T cells from blood, collected 12 months after liver transplant. The receptor source for this set is a human patient who received a liver transplant. Some T cells may originate from the graft donor. CDR3s include the opening cysteine and the closing phenylalanine or tryptophan. Fields, in order: V gene, CDR3 length, D gene, clone size, J gene, CDR3 DNA, CDR3 protein. The D gene is left open where the match is weak. Part of the rows lack a size; the others show once, few, many or a class for expanded clones.

v_call: TRBV7-9; cdr3_length: 15; d_call: TRBD2; clone_size: -; j_call: TRBJ2-7; cdr3_nt: TGTGCCAGCAGCCCCGGACTAGCGGGAGCTATTGAGCAGTACTTC; cdr3_aa: CASSPGLAGAIEQYF
v_call: TRBV9; cdr3_length: 14; d_call: TRBD1; clone_size: -; j_call: TRBJ2-5; cdr3_nt: TGTGCCAGCAGCGTAAGACAGGGGATGGAGACCCAGTACTTC; cdr3_aa: CASSVRQGMETQYF
v_call: TRBV5-6; cdr3_length: 17; d_call: TRBD2; clone_size: -; j_call: TRBJ2-1; cdr3_nt: TGTGCCAGCAGCTCAAGGACTAGCGGGACCTCCTACAATGAGCAGTTCTTC; cdr3_aa: CASSSRTSGTSYNEQFF
v_call: TRBV4-3; cdr3_length: 12; d_call: -; clone_size: medium-sized; j_call: TRBJ1-2; cdr3_nt: TGCGCCAGCAGCCAAGAGGACCGCGGCTACACCTTC; cdr3_aa: CASSQEDRGYTF
v_call: TRBV19; cdr3_length: 16; d_call: TRBD2; clone_size: -; j_call: TRBJ2-7; cdr3_nt: TGTGCCAGTAGTATTTGGACTAGCGGGCCTTCCTACGAGCAGTACTTC; cdr3_aa: CASSIWTSGPSYEQYF
v_call: TRBV30; cdr3_length: 14; d_call: TRBD2; clone_size: once; j_call: TRBJ2-7; cdr3_nt: TGTGCCTGGAGTCCTCAAGCGGGAGCCTACGAGCAGTACTTC; cdr3_aa: CAWSPQAGAYEQYF
v_call: TRBV6-6; cdr3_length: 16; d_call: TRBD2; clone_size: -; j_call: TRBJ2-3; cdr3_nt: TGTGCCAGCAGTTACGGAGCGGGAGGGCCTGTAGATACGCAGTATTTT; cdr3_aa: CASSYGAGGPVDTQYF
v_call: TRBV11-2; cdr3_length: 13; d_call: -; clone_size: -; j_call: TRBJ2-7; cdr3_nt: TGTGCCAGCAGCAGAGTACAGGGCTACGAGCAGTACTTC; cdr3_aa: CASSRVQGYEQYF
v_call: TRBV27; cdr3_length: 15; d_call: -; clone_size: -; j_call: TRBJ1-4; cdr3_nt: TGTGCCAGCAGTTTAGGCAGAGCAACTAATGAAAAACTGTTTTTT; cdr3_aa: CASSLGRATNEKLFF
v_call: TRBV11-3; cdr3_length: 12; d_call: -; clone_size: -; j_call: TRBJ1-5; cdr3_nt: TGTGCCAGCAGCTTAGGTATCCAGACCCAGCATTTT; cdr3_aa: CASSLGIQTQHF
v_call: TRBV6-5; cdr3_length: 13; d_call: -; clone_size: once; j_call: TRBJ2-3; cdr3_nt: TGTGCCAGTCAGCAGCCAGGGGTTGATACGCAGTATTTT; cdr3_aa: CASQQPGVDTQYF
v_call: TRBV28; cdr3_length: 12; d_call: -; clone_size: -; j_call: TRBJ1-4; cdr3_nt: TGTGCCAGCAGTTTATTAGGGACAAGGCTGTTTTTT; cdr3_aa: CASSLLGTRLFF
v_call: TRBV4-3; cdr3_length: 15; d_call: TRBD1; clone_size: -; j_call: TRBJ1-1; cdr3_nt: TGCGCCAGCAGCCAACAGACAGGGATGAACACTGAAGCTTTCTTT; cdr3_aa: CASSQQTGMNTEAFF
v_call: TRBV5-4; cdr3_length: 15; d_call: -; clone_size: -; j_call: TRBJ1-1; cdr3_nt: TGTGCCAGCAGCCGGGGGAGAGTAATGAACACTGAAGCTTTCTTT; cdr3_aa: CASSRGRVMNTEAFF
v_call: TRBV9; cdr3_length: 13; d_call: -; clone_size: -; j_call: TRBJ1-2; cdr3_nt: TGTGCCAGCAGCGTAGCTGTCGAGGACGGCTACACCTTC; cdr3_aa: CASSVAVEDGYTF
v_call: TRBV6-6; cdr3_length: 14; d_call: TRBD1; clone_size: few; j_call: TRBJ2-7; cdr3_nt: TGTGCCAGCAGTCTCGGACAGGGTGGACACGAGCAGTACTTC; cdr3_aa: CASSLGQGGHEQYF
v_call: TRBV6-1; cdr3_length: 16; d_call: -; clone_size: -; j_call: TRBJ1-1; cdr3_nt: TGTGCCAGCAGTGGGGGAAGGGGCCAGCGGGGGACTGAAGCTTTCTTT; cdr3_aa: CASSGGRGQRGTEAFF
v_call: TRBV7-3; cdr3_length: 16; d_call: TRBD2; clone_size: -; j_call: TRBJ2-2; cdr3_nt: TGTGCCAGCAGCCCCGTCCCGGGACTAGTGCCCGGGGAGCTGTTTTTT; cdr3_aa: CASSPVPGLVPGELFF
v_call: TRBV7-7; cdr3_length: 14; d_call: TRBD1; clone_size: -; j_call: TRBJ2-2; cdr3_nt: TGTGCTAGCAGTTCAGGACAGGGGGACGGGGAGCTGTTTTTT; cdr3_aa: CASSSGQGDGELFF
v_call: TRBV28; cdr3_length: 15; d_call: -; clone_size: -; j_call: TRBJ1-1; cdr3_nt: TGTGCCAGCAGTTTAAGGCAGGCAGGGAACACTGAAGCTTTCTTT; cdr3_aa: CASSLRQAGNTEAFF